This TCR beta chain was sequenced for a study of beta chain features in type 1 diabetes. Every single donor gave one heparinised blood draw, and these averaged around 0.12 L. Using CD45RO/CCR7/CD25/CD127/CD95/CD27, CD4+ naive, central memory, regulatory and stem cell-like memory cells were sorted. Points on this clone: Its antigen remains unidentified.

Study findings and constraints: Patients' naive, central memory and Treg TCRB repertoires seemed closer to one another than those of healthy donors.

Germline V gene sequence: CDR1 LNHNV, CDR2 YYDKDF (reference sequence). The CDR3 extends over 17 amino acids. V lost 0 bases, J lost 8 bases, and 21 bases lay in between. The study reverse transcribed the entire isolated RNA, so it sequenced expressed TCRB transcripts. The data were produced by immunoSEQ multiplex PCR, yet TCRdb's version contains in-frame clones alone and is incomplete. The sample gives roughly 290,000 clones, approximately 8.1% of which show up once; roughly 0.94% is in the top ten. The sequence came from a woman aged 18-35 years in good health. This chain joins TRBV15 and TRBJ2-3; either TRBD1 or TRBD2 may supply D (6 bases each). Sequenced input: central memory CD4+ T cells from blood. The DNA for the CDR3 is TGTGCCACCAGCAGAGATAGGAGGGTACAGGGTTTGAGTACGCAGTATTTT. Translated: CATSRDRRVQGLSTQYF.